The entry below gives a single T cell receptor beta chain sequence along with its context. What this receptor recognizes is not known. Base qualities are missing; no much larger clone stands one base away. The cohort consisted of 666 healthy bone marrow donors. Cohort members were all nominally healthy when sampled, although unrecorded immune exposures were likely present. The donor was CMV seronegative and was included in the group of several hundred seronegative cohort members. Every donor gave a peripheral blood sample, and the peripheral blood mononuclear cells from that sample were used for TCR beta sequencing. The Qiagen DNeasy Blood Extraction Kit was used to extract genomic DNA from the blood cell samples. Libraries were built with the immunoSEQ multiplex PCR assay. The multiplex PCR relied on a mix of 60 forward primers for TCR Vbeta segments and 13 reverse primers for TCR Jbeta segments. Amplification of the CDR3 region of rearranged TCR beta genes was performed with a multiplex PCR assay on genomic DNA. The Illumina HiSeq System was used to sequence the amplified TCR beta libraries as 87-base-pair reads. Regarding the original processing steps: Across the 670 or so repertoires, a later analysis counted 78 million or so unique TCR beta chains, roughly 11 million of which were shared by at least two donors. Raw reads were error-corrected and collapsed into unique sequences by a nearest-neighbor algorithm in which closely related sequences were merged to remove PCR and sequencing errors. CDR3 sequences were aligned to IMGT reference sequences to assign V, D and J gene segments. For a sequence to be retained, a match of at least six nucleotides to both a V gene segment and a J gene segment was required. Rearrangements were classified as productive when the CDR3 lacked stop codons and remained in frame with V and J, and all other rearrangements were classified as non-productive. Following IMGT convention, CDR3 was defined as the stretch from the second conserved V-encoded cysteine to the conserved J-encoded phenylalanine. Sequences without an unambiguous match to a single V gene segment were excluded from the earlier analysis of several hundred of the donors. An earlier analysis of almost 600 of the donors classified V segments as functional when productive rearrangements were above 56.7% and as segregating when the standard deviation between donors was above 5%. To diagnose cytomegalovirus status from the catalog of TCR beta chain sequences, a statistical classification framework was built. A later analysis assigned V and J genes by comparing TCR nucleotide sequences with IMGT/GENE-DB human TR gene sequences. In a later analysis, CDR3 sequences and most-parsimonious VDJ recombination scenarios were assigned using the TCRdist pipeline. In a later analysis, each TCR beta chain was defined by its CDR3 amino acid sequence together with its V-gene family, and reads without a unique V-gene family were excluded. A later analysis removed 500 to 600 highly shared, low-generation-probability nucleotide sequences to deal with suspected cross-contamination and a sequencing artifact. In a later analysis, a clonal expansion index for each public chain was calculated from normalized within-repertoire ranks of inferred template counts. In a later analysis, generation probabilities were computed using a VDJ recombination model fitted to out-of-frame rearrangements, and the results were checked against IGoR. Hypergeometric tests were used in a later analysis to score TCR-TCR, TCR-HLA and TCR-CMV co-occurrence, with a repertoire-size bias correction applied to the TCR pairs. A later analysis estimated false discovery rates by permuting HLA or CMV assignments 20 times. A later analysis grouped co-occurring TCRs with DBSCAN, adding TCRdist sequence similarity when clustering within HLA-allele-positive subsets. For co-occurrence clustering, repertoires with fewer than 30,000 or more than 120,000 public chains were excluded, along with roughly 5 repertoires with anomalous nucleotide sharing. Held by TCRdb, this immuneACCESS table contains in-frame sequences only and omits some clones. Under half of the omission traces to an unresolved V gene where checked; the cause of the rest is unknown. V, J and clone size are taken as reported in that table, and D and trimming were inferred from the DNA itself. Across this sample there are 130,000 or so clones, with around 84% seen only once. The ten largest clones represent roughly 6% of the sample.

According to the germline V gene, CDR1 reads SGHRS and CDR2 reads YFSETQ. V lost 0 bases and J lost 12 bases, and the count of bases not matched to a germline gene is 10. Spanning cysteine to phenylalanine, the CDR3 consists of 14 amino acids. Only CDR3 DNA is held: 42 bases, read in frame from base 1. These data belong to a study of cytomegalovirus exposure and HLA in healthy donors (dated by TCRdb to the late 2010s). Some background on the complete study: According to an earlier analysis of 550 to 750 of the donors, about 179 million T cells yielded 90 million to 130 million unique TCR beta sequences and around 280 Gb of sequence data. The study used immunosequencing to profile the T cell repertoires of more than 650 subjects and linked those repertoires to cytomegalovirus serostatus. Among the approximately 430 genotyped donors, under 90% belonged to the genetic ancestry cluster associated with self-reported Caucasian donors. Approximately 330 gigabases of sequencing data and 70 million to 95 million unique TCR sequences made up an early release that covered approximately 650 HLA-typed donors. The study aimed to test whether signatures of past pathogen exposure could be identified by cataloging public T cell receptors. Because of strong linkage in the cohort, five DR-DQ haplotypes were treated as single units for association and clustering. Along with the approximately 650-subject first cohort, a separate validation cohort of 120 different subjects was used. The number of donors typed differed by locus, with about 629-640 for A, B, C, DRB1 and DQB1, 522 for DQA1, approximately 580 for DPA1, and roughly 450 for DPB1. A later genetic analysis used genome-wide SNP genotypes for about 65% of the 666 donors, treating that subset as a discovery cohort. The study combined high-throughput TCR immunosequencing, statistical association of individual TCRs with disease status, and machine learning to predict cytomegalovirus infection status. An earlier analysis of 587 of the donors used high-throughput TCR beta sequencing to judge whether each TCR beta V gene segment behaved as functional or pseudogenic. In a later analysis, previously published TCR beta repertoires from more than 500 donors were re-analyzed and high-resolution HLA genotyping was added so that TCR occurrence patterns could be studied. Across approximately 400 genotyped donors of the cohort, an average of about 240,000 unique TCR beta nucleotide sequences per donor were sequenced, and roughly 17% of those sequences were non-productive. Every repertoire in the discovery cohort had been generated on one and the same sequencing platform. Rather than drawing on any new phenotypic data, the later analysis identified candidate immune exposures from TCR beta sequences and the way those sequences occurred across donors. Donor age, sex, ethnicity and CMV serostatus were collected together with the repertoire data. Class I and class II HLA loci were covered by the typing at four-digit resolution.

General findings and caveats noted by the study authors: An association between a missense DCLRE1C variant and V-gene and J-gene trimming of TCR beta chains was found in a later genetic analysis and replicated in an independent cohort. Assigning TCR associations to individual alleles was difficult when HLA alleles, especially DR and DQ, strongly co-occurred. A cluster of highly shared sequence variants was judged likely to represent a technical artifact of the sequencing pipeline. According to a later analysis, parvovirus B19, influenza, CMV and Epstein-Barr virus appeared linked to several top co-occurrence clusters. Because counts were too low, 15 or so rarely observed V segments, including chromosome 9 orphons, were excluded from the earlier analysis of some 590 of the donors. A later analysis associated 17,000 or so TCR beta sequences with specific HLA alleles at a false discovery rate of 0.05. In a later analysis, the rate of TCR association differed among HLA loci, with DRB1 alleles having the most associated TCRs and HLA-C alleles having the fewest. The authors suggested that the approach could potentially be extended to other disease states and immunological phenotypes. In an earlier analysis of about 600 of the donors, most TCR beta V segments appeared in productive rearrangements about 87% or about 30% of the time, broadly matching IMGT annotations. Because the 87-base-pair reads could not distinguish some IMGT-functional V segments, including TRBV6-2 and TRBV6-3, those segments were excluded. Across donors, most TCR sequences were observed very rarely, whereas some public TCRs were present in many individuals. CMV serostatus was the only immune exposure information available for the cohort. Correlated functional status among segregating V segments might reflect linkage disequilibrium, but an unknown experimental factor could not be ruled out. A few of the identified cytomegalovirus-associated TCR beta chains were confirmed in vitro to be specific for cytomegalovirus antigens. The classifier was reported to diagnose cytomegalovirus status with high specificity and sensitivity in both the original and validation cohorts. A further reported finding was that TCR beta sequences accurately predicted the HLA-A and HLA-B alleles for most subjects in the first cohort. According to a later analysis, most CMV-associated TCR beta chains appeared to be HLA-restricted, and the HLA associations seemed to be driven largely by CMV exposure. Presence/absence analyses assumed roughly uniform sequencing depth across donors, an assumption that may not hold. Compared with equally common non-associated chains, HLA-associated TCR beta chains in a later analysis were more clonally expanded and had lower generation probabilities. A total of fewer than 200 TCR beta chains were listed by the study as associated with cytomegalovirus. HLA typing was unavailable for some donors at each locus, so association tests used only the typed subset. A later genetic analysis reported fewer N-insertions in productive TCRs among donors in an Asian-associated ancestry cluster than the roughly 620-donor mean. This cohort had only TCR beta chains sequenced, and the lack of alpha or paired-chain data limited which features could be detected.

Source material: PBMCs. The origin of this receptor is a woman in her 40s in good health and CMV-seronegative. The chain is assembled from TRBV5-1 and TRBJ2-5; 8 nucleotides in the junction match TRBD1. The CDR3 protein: CASSLGDRQGAKYF. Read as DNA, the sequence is TGCGCCAGCAGCTTGGGTGATCGGCAGGGGGCGAAGTACTTC.